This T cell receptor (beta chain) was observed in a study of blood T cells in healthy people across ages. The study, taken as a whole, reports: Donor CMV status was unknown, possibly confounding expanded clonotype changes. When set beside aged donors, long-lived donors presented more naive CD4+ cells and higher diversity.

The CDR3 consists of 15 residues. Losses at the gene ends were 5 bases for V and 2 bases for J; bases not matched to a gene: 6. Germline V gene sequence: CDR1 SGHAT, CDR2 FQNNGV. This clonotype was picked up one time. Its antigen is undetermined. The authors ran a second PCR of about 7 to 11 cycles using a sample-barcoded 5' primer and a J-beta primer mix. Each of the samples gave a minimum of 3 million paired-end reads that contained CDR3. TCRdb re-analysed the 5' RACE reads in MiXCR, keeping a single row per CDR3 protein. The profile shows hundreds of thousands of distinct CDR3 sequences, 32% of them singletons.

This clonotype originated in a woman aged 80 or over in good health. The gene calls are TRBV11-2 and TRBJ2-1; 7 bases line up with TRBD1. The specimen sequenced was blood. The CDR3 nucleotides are TGTGCCAGCAGCAAAGACAGGGCCACCTACAATGAGCAGTTCTTC. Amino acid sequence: CASSKDRATYNEQFF.